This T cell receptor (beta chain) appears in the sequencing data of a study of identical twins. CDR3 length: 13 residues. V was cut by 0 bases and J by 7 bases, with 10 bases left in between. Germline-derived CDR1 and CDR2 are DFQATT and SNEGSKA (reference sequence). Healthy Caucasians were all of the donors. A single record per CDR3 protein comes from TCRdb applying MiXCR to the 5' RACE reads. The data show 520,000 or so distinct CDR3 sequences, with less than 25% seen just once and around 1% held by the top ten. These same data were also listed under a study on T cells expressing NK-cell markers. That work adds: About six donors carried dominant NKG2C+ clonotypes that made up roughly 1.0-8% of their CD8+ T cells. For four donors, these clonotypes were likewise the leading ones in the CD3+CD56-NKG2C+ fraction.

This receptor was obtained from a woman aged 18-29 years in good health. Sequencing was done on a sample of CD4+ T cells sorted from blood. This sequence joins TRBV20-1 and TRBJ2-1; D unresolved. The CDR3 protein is CSARDNSRNEQFF. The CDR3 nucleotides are TGCAGTGCTAGAGATAATAGCAGGAATGAGCAGTTCTTC.